This TCR beta chain appears in the sequencing data of a study of blood T cell repertoires in COVID-19. Looking at the study overall: Italy, Spain and the United States were the sources of the convalescent and acute COVID-19 samples.

Germline assignment: CDR1 MNHEY and CDR2 SMNVEV (reference sequence). Losses at the gene ends were 2 bases for V and 2 bases for J; bases not matched to a gene: 12. CDR3 length: 19 residues. Here immunoSEQ multiplex PCR was the method, and the copy in TCRdb shows in-frame clones only, minus some. Of some 320,000 clones listed, 89% were seen once; the top ten hold roughly 10%. The chain couples TRBV27 to TRBJ2-2; 9 positions agree with TRBD2. This TCR was sampled from a woman in her twenties or thirties with COVID-19, enrolled during active disease. The sample taken for sequencing was peripheral blood. The CDR3 sequence: CASSLLPYLSGGNTGELFF. CDR3 DNA: TGTGCCAGCAGTTTACTTCCGTACCTTAGCGGGGGTAACACCGGGGAGCTGTTTTTT.